This T cell receptor (beta chain) was profiled in a study of blood T cell repertoires in COVID-19. Overall study context: PBMCs, B-cell-depleted T cells, or T cells were the source of the cDNA or gDNA that made up the material.

Produced via immunoSEQ multiplex PCR; TCRdb's table is partial and in-frame only. Among a few hundred thousand clones, 70% to 90% were seen once, and the ten largest hold around 4.1%. Trimming took off 5 bases at V and 11 bases at J, with 22 bases between the two ends. In germline, CDR1 is SGHAT, CDR2 FQNNGV. The CDR3 is 15 residues long. Sequencing used peripheral blood. The chain employs TRBV11-2 and TRBJ2-1; tentatively, D is TRBD2 (5 bases). The receptor was isolated from a woman aged 45 to 65 with active or convalescent COVID-19. The CDR3 DNA follows: TGTGCCAGCAGCCCCCTTCGCCAAGCGGCATTGAAGCAGTTCTTC. It is translated as CASSPLRQAALKQFF.